The next 23 T cell receptor beta chains were all read from a single sample in a study of blood T cell repertoires in COVID-19. Some clones are missing from TCRdb's copy, which holds only in-frame ones; the method was immunoSEQ multiplex PCR. The table lists approximately 170,000 clones, roughly nine tenths of them singletons. Sequencing was done on a sample of peripheral blood. All receptors come from a woman in her 70s with acute or convalescent COVID-19.

V gene TRBV5-1 combines with J gene TRBJ1-1; 9 bases fit TRBD1. V dropped 1 base and J dropped 4; count of bases not matched to a gene: 11. CDR1 is SGHRS, CDR2 YFSETQ, per germline. The CDR3 consists of 17 residues. The CDR3 spells CASSLTGQGALRTEAFF. CDR3 sequence (DNA): TGCGCCAGCAGCTTGACGGGACAGGGAGCCCTTCGCACTGAAGCTTTCTTT.

The CDR3 region is CASSPGTGYHEQYF. DNA for the CDR3: TGTGCCAGCTCACCAGGGACAGGGTACCACGAGCAGTACTTC. The J gene is TRBJ2-7, the V gene TRBV18; 9 positions match TRBD1. CDR3 length: 14 amino acids. CDR1 KGHSH and CDR2 LQKENI come from the germline V gene. The V and J ends lost 2 bases and 5 bases, in that order; junction bases with no gene match: 4.

This chain connects TRBV5-6 to TRBJ2-3; 10 nucleotides line up with TRBD2. The ends lost 0 bases at V and 4 bases at J; junction bases unmatched: 5. There are 16 residues in the CDR3. Germline CDR1 is SGHDT and CDR2 is YYEEEE. The CDR3 region has the DNA TGTGCCAGCAGCTTGGGAGCGGGGGGGGACGCAGATACGCAGTATTTT. Protein: CASSLGAGGDADTQYF.

V is TRBV3-1 (or the pseudogene TRBV3-2) and J is TRBJ1-1, with TRBD1 matching 10 bases. The CDR3 sequence is 13 residues long. The germline V gene has CDR1 LGHDT and CDR2 YNNKEL (reference sequence). Trimming at V came to 4 bases and at J to 11 bases, leaving 7 bases not matched to a gene. CDR3 sequence: CASSPRTGGVAFF. The CDR3 coding sequence is TGTGCCAGCAGCCCCCGGACAGGGGGAGTTGCTTTCTTT.

V gene TRBV4-2 combines with J gene TRBJ1-1, with 8 bases identical to TRBD1. This CDR3 is built from 15 residues. Germline V gene sequence: CDR1 LGHNA, CDR2 YNFKEQ. Unmatched junction bases numbered 9, after V lost 4 bases and J lost 5 bases. The CDR3 here is CASSPIGQGGTEAFF. CDR3 nucleotides: TGTGCCAGCAGCCCGATCGGACAGGGAGGTACTGAAGCTTTCTTT.

The count of this clone is one. The chain has TRBV9 and TRBJ2-7; 11 nucleotides agree with TRBD2. CDR1 is SGDLS and CDR2 is YYNGEE in the germline V gene. V shed 0 bases and J 1 base; nucleotides not matched to a gene: 6. This CDR3 comprises 17 residues. The CDR3 DNA is TGTGCCAGCAGCGTAGGATTTGCTAGCGGGGGGTCCTACGAGCAGTACTTC. The encoded protein is CASSVGFASGGSYEQYF.

The chain recombines TRBV28 with TRBJ2-5, with 7 bases matching TRBD1. Unmatched junction bases numbered 3, after V lost 3 bases and J lost 2 bases. The CDR3 covers 14 residues. The germline CDR1 and CDR2 sequences are MDHEN and SYDVKM. CDR3 residues: CASSFWTGQETQYF. CDR3 nucleotide sequence: TGTGCCAGCAGTTTTTGGACAGGACAAGAGACCCAGTACTTC.

V is TRBV7-9 and J is TRBJ2-7, with 9 bases matching TRBD1. Germline trimming cut 5 bases from V and 7 bases from J; bases unmatched to any gene: 9. The CDR3 is made up of 14 amino acids. Germline lookup yields CDR1 SEHNR and CDR2 FQNEAQ (reference sequence). The DNA of the CDR3 is TGTGCCAGCAGCATAAACAGGGGGCTGGGGGAGCAGTACTTC. It specifies CASSINRGLGEQYF.

This sequence joins TRBV11-2 and TRBJ1-5; D is possibly TRBD1 (6 bases). Germline V gene sequence: CDR1 SGHAT, CDR2 FQNNGV. V dropped 5 bases and J dropped 6 bases, with 11 bases sitting between them. The CDR3 totals 13 residues. As DNA, the CDR3 is TGTGCCAGCAGCCCAGGGGCAGCTCAGCCCCAGCATTTT. Its protein product is CASSPGAAQPQHF.

This chain links TRBV7-2 with TRBJ2-1; 13 bases map to TRBD2. V dropped 2 bases and J dropped 5; count of bases not matched to a gene: 6. Per the germline V gene, CDR1 is SGHTA and CDR2 is FQGNSA. The CDR3 contains 17 residues. The CDR3 loop is CASSLRTSGSLDNEQFF. The CDR3 region has the DNA TGTGCCAGCAGCTTAAGGACTAGCGGGAGCTTGGACAATGAGCAGTTCTTC.

J is TRBJ1-5 and V is TRBV12-3 or TRBV12-4, with 7 bases lining up with TRBD1. The length of the CDR3 is 13 residues. The V and J ends lost 2 bases and 5 bases, in that order; junction bases with no gene match: 0. Here the CDR3 reads CASSLTGDQPQHF. CDR3 coding DNA: TGTGCCAGCAGTTTAACAGGGGATCAGCCCCAGCATTTT.

The rearrangement uses TRBV6-5 and TRBJ1-2; D ambiguous. The CDR3 extends over 13 amino acids. CDR1 is MNHEY, CDR2 SVGAGI, per germline. Trimming left V 5 bases short and J 2 bases short, with 9 bases between. In DNA form, the CDR3 reads TGTGCCAGCAGTACCACAGAGAACTATGGCTACACCTTC. This sequence encodes CASSTTENYGYTF.

This chain connects TRBV12-3 or TRBV12-4 to TRBJ2-7, with 7 bases fitting TRBD1. The CDR3 totals 13 residues. V was clipped by 3 bases and J by 2 bases; unmatched bases: 1. The CDR3 protein is CASSFGTAYEQYF. CDR3 bases: TGTGCCAGCAGTTTTGGGACAGCCTACGAGCAGTACTTC.

The chain combines TRBV5-1 with TRBJ2-1; D not certain. The germline gives CDR1 SGHRS, CDR2 YFSETQ. Between the trimmed V and J ends, which lost 0 bases and 6 bases, there was a span of 7 bases. The CDR3 spans 13 residues. The CDR3 coding sequence is TGCGCCAGCAGCTTGGTACAGAGCAATGAGCAGTTCTTC. This gives the protein CASSLVQSNEQFF.

This chain joins TRBV10-3 and TRBJ2-1, with 7 bases identical to TRBD2. CDR1 is ENHRY and CDR2 is SYGVKD in the germline V gene. This CDR3 is 15 amino acids long. With 0 bases clipped from V and 8 bases from J, the junction kept 7 bases outside the gene matches. CDR3 in DNA: TGTGCCATCAGTGAGTCCAGTCGACTAGCCGATGAGCAGTTCTTC. The encoded protein is CAISESSRLADEQFF.

The CDR3 nucleotides are TGCGCCAGCAGCTTGGCCTTTTGGGGAGATGGCTACACCTTC. It translates to CASSLAFWGDGYTF. J is TRBJ1-2 and V is TRBV5-1; D gene uncertain. The V and J ends lost 0 bases and 6 bases respectively, with 12 bases between them. The CDR3 is made up of 14 amino acids. Germline V lookup: CDR1 SGHRS, CDR2 YFSETQ.

This chain uses TRBV6-2 or TRBV6-3 with TRBJ1-1; D remains ambiguous. Germline V lookup: CDR1 MNHEY, CDR2 SVGEGT. The CDR3 runs to 14 residues. V was shortened by 2 bases and J by 1 base, with 8 bases between the two germline ends. The CDR3 here is CASSYGRGNTEAFF. As DNA, the CDR3 is TGTGCCAGCAGTTACGGACGGGGGAACACTGAAGCTTTCTTT.

V and J are TRBV29-1 and TRBJ2-3; D is ambiguous. Trimming stripped 5 bases from V and 0 bases from J, with 12 bases between. The CDR3 contains 14 residues. Germline CDR1 and CDR2: SQVTM and ANQGSEA. CDR3 protein: CSVRFSWSTDTQYF. The CDR3 DNA reads as TGCAGCGTTCGTTTTAGTTGGAGCACAGATACGCAGTATTTT.

The chain carries TRBV15 and TRBJ2-3; D is unclear. The CDR3 contains 15 residues. Germline loops: CDR1 LNHNV, CDR2 YYDKDF (reference sequence). V shed 1 base and J shed 2 bases, with 10 bases lying between them. The CDR3 here is CATSRGFGLTDTQYF. CDR3 sequence (DNA): TGTGCCACCAGCAGAGGATTCGGTCTCACAGATACGCAGTATTTT.

The chain has TRBV7-9 and TRBJ2-7, with TRBD1 identical over 11 bases. The CDR3 has 15 amino acids. V was clipped by 5 bases and J by 3 bases; unmatched bases: 6. Germline CDR1 is SEHNR and CDR2 is FQNEAQ (reference sequence). The CDR3 sequence is CASSGQGASIYEQYF. The CDR3 DNA reads as TGTGCCAGCAGCGGACAGGGGGCGTCGATCTACGAGCAGTACTTC.

The J gene is TRBJ1-1, the V gene TRBV19; D is uncertain. The V gene's germline CDR1 is LNHDA and CDR2 SQIVND (reference sequence). The V and J ends lost 5 bases and 1 base respectively, with 17 bases between them. The CDR3 extends over 16 amino acids. The CDR3 DNA is TGTGCCAGTAGTCACCTTCCCCAGGCTCGGAACACTGAAGCTTTCTTT. It codes for CASSHLPQARNTEAFF. Looking up the rest from reference TRBV19 and TRBJ1-1 gives the full variable domain: DGGITQSPKYLFRKEGQNVTLSCEQNLNHDAMYWYRQDPGQGLRLIYYSQIVNDFQKGDIAEGYSVSREKKESFPLTVTSAQKNPTAFYLCASSHLPQARNTEAFFGQGTRLTVV.

The chain joins TRBV2 to TRBJ2-7; D gene uncertain. V dropped 10 bases and J dropped 0 bases, with 13 bases sitting between them. The CDR3 is made up of 13 amino acids. Germline V gene lookup returns CDR1 SNHLY and CDR2 FYNNEI. The CDR3: CATFPVFSYEQYF. CDR3 DNA sequence: TGTGCCACATTCCCAGTCTTCTCCTACGAGCAGTACTTC.

The chain carries TRBV9 and TRBJ2-2, with D perhaps TRBD1 (5 bases). In germline, CDR1 is SGDLS, CDR2 YYNGEE. The CDR3 has 15 residues. V shed 4 bases and J shed 6 bases, with 16 bases lying between them. CDR3 sequence (DNA): TGTGCCAGCAGCTCCCTCGCAGGGTGGTCCGGGGAGCTGTTTTTT. It specifies CASSSLAGWSGELFF. Full variable domain (missing parts from reference TRBV9 and TRBJ2-2): DSGVTQTPKHLITATGQRVTLRCSPRSGDLSVYWYQQSLDQGLQFLIQYYNGEERAKGNILERFSAQQFPDLHSELNLSSLELGDSALYFCASSSLAGWSGELFFGEGSRLTVL.